A selection of T cell receptor beta chains follows, all from one sample in a study of blood T cell repertoires in COVID-19. Only in-frame clones appear in the TCRdb table, and some are missing; sequencing was by immunoSEQ multiplex PCR. The table lists about 190,000 clones, approximately 84% of them singletons, with 3.2% in the top ten. Sequenced: PBMCs or T cells enriched from blood (not recorded which). The receptors were gathered from a woman in her twenties or thirties who had recovered from COVID-19. The conserved cysteine and the conserved F or W are not part of the CDR3 here. Fields, in order: J gene, CDR3 length, V gene, clone size, D gene, CDR3 protein. A D gene is named only where the DNA matches it firmly. Clone sizes are given selectively: once, few, many, or a class where the clone is expanded.

>TRBJ2-4|13|TRBV6-2/TRBV6-3|NA|NA
ASSATGLAKNIQY
>TRBJ1-5|13|TRBV14|once|TRBD1
ASPSRGTADQPQH
>TRBJ2-3|13|TRBV18|NA|TRBD1
ASSPGDRDTDTQY
>TRBJ2-7|13|TRBV3-1/TRBV3-2|NA|TRBD2
ASSQSEREGGEQY
>TRBJ1-1|15|TRBV30|NA|NA
AWTLGPGSPSSFQAF
>TRBJ2-1|15|TRBV19|once|TRBD2
ASSIRARSGVKNEQF
>TRBJ1-4|13|TRBV19|few|NA
ASRRRSGFDEKLF
>TRBJ1-1|12|TRBV3-1/TRBV3-2|NA|NA
ASSRGQGTSEAF
>TRBJ2-7|13|TRBV7-2|NA|NA
ASSTQGWGTYEQY
>TRBJ1-5|14|TRBV19|few|NA
ASSIAARVSNQPQH
>TRBJ1-6|12|TRBV28|once|NA
ASSAPHRVSPLH
>TRBJ2-3|11|TRBV4-1|NA|NA
ASSPGAGDTQY
>TRBJ1-5|10|TRBV6-5|NA|NA
ASGLANQPQH
>TRBJ1-6|11|TRBV5-1|NA|NA
ASSRGLNSPLH
>TRBJ2-2|13|TRBV7-3|NA|NA
ASSPRQVGTGELF
>TRBJ1-4|9|TRBV20-1|NA|TRBD1
TCGQGEKLF